The 30 T cell receptor beta chains below were found in one sample sequenced in a study of cytomegalovirus exposure and HLA in healthy donors. 13 Jbeta primers and 60 Vbeta primers were used for the PCR. Assay used: immunoSEQ multiplex PCR; TCRdb lists only in-frame clones, some missing. The sample holds 90,000 to 100,000 clones; roughly 76% are singletons and the top ten take around 20%. The specimen was PBMCs. These TCRs come from an older woman in good health and CMV-seropositive.

J is TRBJ2-1 and V is TRBV28, with 13 bases aligning to TRBD2. The CDR3 is 16 residues long. CDR1 is MDHEN and CDR2 is SYDVKM in the germline V gene. V shed 6 bases, J shed 1 base, and the junction held 3 bases outside the gene matches. This CDR3 reads CASSLGLAGSYNEQFF. CDR3 sequence (DNA): TGTGCCAGCAGCCTGGGACTAGCGGGATCCTACAATGAGCAGTTCTTC.

Only one count was recorded for this clone. This chain connects TRBV13 to TRBJ2-5, with D possibly TRBD2 on 5 matching bases. CDR1 is PRHDT, CDR2 FYEKMQ, per germline (reference sequence). The V end lost 6 bases, the J end lost 4 bases, and 18 bases lay between the germline ends. The CDR3 has 15 amino acids. The CDR3 loop is CASSLGESLGETQYF. As DNA, the CDR3 is TGTGCCAGCAGTCTCGGGGAGTCCCTGGGAGAGACCCAGTACTTC.

Note on this clone: An end of the junction does not agree with germline; a read error may underlie this. The chain combines TRBV5-6 with TRBJ2-7, with 13 bases matching TRBD2. Germline lookup yields CDR1 SGHDT and CDR2 YYEEEE. The CDR3 is made up of 15 amino acids. CDR3 in amino acids: CVSSPTSGRAGEQYF. The CDR3 DNA sequence: TGTGTCAGCAGCCCAACTAGCGGGAGGGCGGGTGAGCAGTACTTC.

V gene TRBV29-1 combines with J gene TRBJ1-2, with 10 bases fitting TRBD1. V trimming: 6 bases; J trimming: 7 bases; junction bases outside the gene matches: 14. Germline values: CDR1 SQVTM, CDR2 ANQGSEA. The CDR3 loop spans 15 amino acids. This CDR3 reads CSVAGSGTGESGYTF. The CDR3 DNA reads as TGCAGCGTCGCCGGGTCGGGGACAGGGGAATCTGGCTACACCTTC.

This clone has a single count. The genes are TRBV4-2 and TRBJ2-7; no firm D call. Germline V lookup: CDR1 LGHNA, CDR2 YNFKEQ. V was trimmed by 0 bases and J by 5 bases, leaving 11 bases between them. The CDR3 length is 14 residues. The CDR3 reads CASSQDYLSHEQYF. Here the CDR3 DNA reads TGTGCCAGCAGCCAAGATTACCTATCCCACGAGCAGTACTTC.

This clone was observed a handful of times. The J gene is TRBJ1-5, the V gene TRBV28; D gene uncertain. This CDR3 region has 13 residues. V gave up 6 bases and J gave up 6 bases, with 12 bases separating them. Per germline, CDR1 MDHEN and CDR2 SYDVKM. CDR3 sequence reads: CASRSSGFQPQHF. For the CDR3, the DNA is TGTGCCAGCAGGTCAAGCGGCTTTCAGCCCCAGCATTTT.

The chain is built from TRBV7-8 and TRBJ1-1; 7 bases fit TRBD1. Unmatched junction bases numbered 5, after V lost 6 bases and J lost 4 bases. The CDR3 contains 13 residues. Per germline, CDR1 SGHVS and CDR2 FQNEAQ. The DNA for the CDR3 is TGTGCCAGCAGTTTGGGACAGCTCACTGAAGCTTTCTTT. Its protein is CASSLGQLTEAFF.

The chain is built from TRBV27 and TRBJ2-3, with 15 nucleotides matching TRBD2. The CDR3 loop spans 15 amino acids. The ends lost 5 bases at V and 6 bases at J; junction bases unmatched: 3. Germline CDR1 and CDR2: MNHEY and SMNVEV (reference sequence). The CDR3 reads CASSIGTSGRDTQYF. The CDR3 nucleotides read TGTGCCAGCAGTATCGGGACTAGCGGGAGGGATACGCAGTATTTT.

The chain couples TRBV4-1 to TRBJ2-2, with TRBD2 identical over 12 bases. Germline CDR1 is MGHRA and CDR2 is YSYEKL. This CDR3 has 16 residues. Germline trimming cut 1 base from V and 9 bases from J; bases unmatched to any gene: 6. CDR3 coding DNA: TGCGCCAGCAGCCAAGGACTAGCGGGAGAGGGGAGGGAGCTGTTTTTT. The encoded protein is CASSQGLAGEGRELFF.

The chain joins TRBV5-1 to TRBJ2-1, with D unresolved. CDR3 size: 12 residues. CDR1 is SGHRS and CDR2 is YFSETQ in the germline V gene. V was clipped by 0 bases and J by 10 bases, with 8 bases between them. The CDR3 here is CASSLERSEQFF. CDR3 DNA sequence: TGCGCCAGCAGCTTGGAGAGGAGCGAGCAGTTCTTC.

The chain joins TRBV2 to TRBJ1-1; D remains ambiguous. There are 13 residues in the CDR3. Germline CDR1 reads SNHLY; CDR2 reads FYNNEI. V was pared by 4 bases and J by 1 base, with 7 bases between. In DNA, the CDR3 is TGTGCCAGCAGTGTGGGCCCGAACACTGAAGCTTTCTTT. Its protein product is CASSVGPNTEAFF.

The rearrangement joins TRBV19 to TRBJ2-2, with D uncertain. CDR1 and CDR2 (germline): LNHDA, SQIVND (reference sequence). V shed 3 bases and J shed 4 bases, with 12 bases lying between them. This CDR3 is 15 amino acids long. CDR3 residues: CASSISSGTTGELFF. The CDR3 DNA reads TGTGCCAGTAGTATTTCTAGTGGAACCACCGGGGAGCTGTTTTTT.

A note on this clone: At one of its ends the junction is not consistent with the germline gene, which may arise from a read error. This chain connects TRBV5-1 to TRBJ1-4, with 8 bases that match TRBD1. Per the germline V gene, CDR1 is SGHRS and CDR2 is YFSETQ. The CDR3 spans 15 residues. Here the CDR3 reads CASTLSTGVNEKLFF. Written as DNA, the CDR3 is TGCGCCAGCACCTTGTCGACAGGGGTAAATGAAAAACTGTTTTTT.

Only a few counts were recorded for this clone. The chain couples TRBV6-1 to TRBJ2-5; 10 nucleotides line up with TRBD1. Germline lookup yields CDR1 MNHNS and CDR2 SASEGT. Trimming cost V 3 bases and J 5 bases; bases outside gene matches: 6. This CDR3 is 15 amino acids long. CDR3 nucleotides: TGTGCCAGCAGTGAGGGACAGGGGCTCGGGGAGACCCAGTACTTC. Protein: CASSEGQGLGETQYF.

V is TRBV7-2 and J is TRBJ2-7, with a possible D match to TRBD2 (7 bases). V lost 2 bases to trimming and J lost 2 bases, with 10 bases between them. The CDR3 runs to 14 residues. Germline CDR1 reads SGHTA; CDR2 reads FQGNSA. CDR3 nucleotide sequence: TGTGCCAGCAGCTTACCGGGGGGCCCCTACGAGCAGTACTTC. Amino acids: CASSLPGGPYEQYF.

Of note for this clone: This specimen includes other DNA sequences encoding the same CDR3. The chain uses TRBV11-2 and TRBJ1-2; D is unresolved. This CDR3 region has 13 residues. The V end was cut by 0 bases, the J end by 1 base, with 3 bases between. Germline V lookup: CDR1 SGHAT, CDR2 FQNNGV. The CDR3 protein is CASSLDINYGYTF. CDR3 nucleotides: TGTGCCAGCAGCTTAGACATTAACTATGGCTACACCTTC.

V is TRBV29-1 and J is TRBJ2-1; perhaps TRBD2 as D (6 bases). The CDR3 is 11 residues long. The ends were cut back, 7 bases at V and 5 bases at J, with 9 bases in the middle. Germline V gives CDR1 SQVTM, CDR2 ANQGSEA. As DNA, the CDR3 is TGCAGCGAACGGGAGAACAATGAGCAGTTCTTC. Amino acids: CSERENNEQFF.

The chain has TRBV10-3 and TRBJ2-3; D possibly corresponds to TRBD1 (6 bases). Looked up from germline, CDR1 is ENHRY and CDR2 is SYGVKD. This CDR3 contains 14 residues. Trimming removed 4 bases from V and 2 bases from J, with 10 bases in between. The CDR3: CAISVGTTTDTQYF. CDR3 coding DNA: TGTGCCATCAGTGTAGGGACAACCACAGATACGCAGTATTTT.

V gene TRBV14 combines with J gene TRBJ1-3; no firm D call. The length of the CDR3 is 17 residues. V shed 1 base and J shed 0 bases, with 13 bases lying between them. Germline V CDR1 and CDR2: SGHDN, FVKESK. This CDR3 is CASSQVLPLNSGNTIYF. The CDR3 region has the DNA TGTGCCAGCAGCCAAGTATTACCACTGAACTCTGGAAACACCATATATTTT.

In its sample, this clone was seen a few times. V is TRBV30 and J is TRBJ2-7; 14 nucleotides align to TRBD2. Germline CDR1 GTSNPN, CDR2 SVGIG (reference sequence). This CDR3 has 16 amino acids. Trimming took 2 bases from V and 3 from J; bases not matched to a gene: 6. In nucleotides, the CDR3 is TGTGCCTGGAGTCGGGGACTAGCGGGAGTTGGCTACGAGCAGTACTTC. It codes for CAWSRGLAGVGYEQYF.

This sequence joins TRBV9 and TRBJ2-2; 8 bases line up with TRBD1. The germline CDR1 and CDR2 sequences are SGDLS and YYNGEE. Germline trimming cut 1 base from V and 0 bases from J; bases unmatched to any gene: 2. CDR3 size: 16 residues. Written as DNA, the CDR3 is TGTGCCAGCAGCGTACAGGGGGCGCCGAACACCGGGGAGCTGTTTTTT. Protein: CASSVQGAPNTGELFF.

This rearrangement joins TRBV19 to TRBJ2-7; maybe TRBD1 (5 bases). Trimming left V 6 bases short and J 0 bases short, with 12 bases between. The V gene's germline CDR1 is LNHDA and CDR2 SQIVND (reference sequence). The CDR3 sequence is 14 residues long. CDR3 amino acids: CASRTEAYSYEQYF. The CDR3 DNA follows: TGTGCCAGTAGGACAGAAGCGTACTCCTACGAGCAGTACTTC.

A note on this clone: The same CDR3 arises from other DNA sequences in this sample as well. The chain uses TRBV29-1 and TRBJ2-1, with D unclear. The CDR3 has 13 residues. Trimming removed 6 bases at V and 1 base at J, with 10 bases between. CDR1 is SQVTM and CDR2 is ANQGSEA in the germline V gene. CDR3 region: CSVRRGSYNEQFF. The CDR3 coding sequence is TGCAGCGTAAGGAGAGGTTCCTACAATGAGCAGTTCTTC.

This clone was seen a handful of times. CDR3 DNA: TGTGCCATCAGTGGGTGGGAGGTCGACTATGGCTACACCTTC. Translated: CAISGWEVDYGYTF. The genes are TRBV10-3 and TRBJ1-2, with no clear D. The CDR3 sequence is 14 residues long. CDR1 is ENHRY, CDR2 SYGVKD, per germline. Trimming took off 4 bases at V and 3 bases at J, with 12 bases between the two ends.

The rearrangement uses TRBV16 and TRBJ1-1; no reliable D call. This CDR3 region has 13 residues. Germline CDR1 KGHSY, CDR2 FQNENV. V lost 3 bases and J lost 5, with 10 bases in between. The CDR3 is CASSQGEWTEAFF. CDR3 DNA sequence: TGTGCCAGCAGCCAGGGCGAATGGACTGAAGCTTTCTTT.

The sample holds a few counts of this clone. This chain joins TRBV27 and TRBJ2-7; 9 nucleotides line up with TRBD2. The junction had 8 bases not matched to a gene; V was cut back by 8 bases and J by 0 bases. The CDR3 is made up of 15 amino acids. Germline V gene lookup returns CDR1 MNHEY and CDR2 SMNVEV (reference sequence). Here the CDR3 reads CASWAGGPLSYEQYF. The CDR3 DNA is TGTGCCAGCTGGGCGGGAGGGCCCCTCTCCTACGAGCAGTACTTC.

This chain uses TRBV7-6 with TRBJ1-1, with D possibly matching TRBD1 (5 bases). This CDR3 is built from 19 residues. The V gene's germline CDR1 is SGHVS and CDR2 FNYEAQ. V lost 1 base to trimming and J lost 3 bases, with 24 bases between them. This CDR3 is CASSLVMGNGPTQDTEAFF. The CDR3 nucleotides read TGTGCCAGCAGCTTAGTCATGGGAAATGGACCCACACAGGACACTGAAGCTTTCTTT.

The chain carries TRBV30 and TRBJ2-2, with 8 bases fitting TRBD2. Germline V lookup: CDR1 GTSNPN, CDR2 SVGIG (reference sequence). With V trimmed by 6 bases and J by 1 base, 4 bases remained unmatched. There are 14 residues in the CDR3. CDR3 in amino acids: CACGREENTGELFF. CDR3 coding DNA: TGTGCCTGCGGGCGGGAGGAGAACACCGGGGAGCTGTTTTTT.

This rearrangement joins TRBV18 to TRBJ1-5, with D possibly TRBD1 on 6 matching bases. Per the germline V gene, CDR1 is KGHSH and CDR2 is LQKENI. This CDR3 comprises 15 residues. The V end lost 2 bases, the J end lost 2 bases, and 10 bases lay between the germline ends. The CDR3 region has the DNA TGTGCCAGCTCACCAGACAGGTCCGGCAATCAGCCCCAGCATTTT. Translated: CASSPDRSGNQPQHF.

V gene TRBV28 combines with J gene TRBJ2-7, with TRBD2 identical over 12 bases. V lost 3 bases, J lost 7 bases, and 7 bases stayed unmatched. This CDR3 has 15 residues. Germline CDR1 MDHEN, CDR2 SYDVKM. CDR3 sequence (DNA): TGTGCCAGCAGTTTGCCAACTAGCGGGAGGAGAGAGCAGTACTTC. Amino acid sequence: CASSLPTSGRREQYF.